The entry that follows covers one TCR beta chain sequence. Its matching antigen is unknown. Libraries were prepared by immunoSEQ multiplex PCR; TCRdb keeps only in-frame clonotypes and omits some of them. The sample has roughly 100,000 clones; approximately 91% are singletons. The source of the sample is a study of T cell responses to AZD1222 COVID-19 vaccine. Findings and limits, study-wide: CD4 TCRs associated with vaccination spanned spike, dominating at 160-218 and 743-854.

This CDR3 contains 14 residues. Germline trimming cut 6 bases from V and 6 bases from J; bases unmatched to any gene: 7. CDR1 and CDR2 (germline): MNHEY, SVGAGI. The V call is TRBV6-5, the J call TRBJ1-2, with 10 bases identical to TRBD1. The sequence came from an adult in good health. Sequenced here: peripheral blood, sampled on day 0 of AZD1222 vaccination. The CDR3 sequence is CASSRDRGRHGYTF. For the CDR3, the DNA is TGTGCCAGCAGCCGGGACAGGGGTCGTCATGGCTACACCTTC.